This T cell receptor beta chain was retrieved from a study of blood T cell repertoires in COVID-19. V shed 0 bases and J 9 bases; nucleotides not matched to a gene: 10. The CDR3 extends over 16 amino acids. Per the germline V gene, CDR1 is GTSNPN and CDR2 is SVGIG (reference sequence). This clone has just a few counts. Sequencing used immunoSEQ multiplex PCR; TCRdb keeps in-frame clones, though not all of them. The repertoire holds fewer than 200,000 clones, with approximately 84% as singletons. The chain uses TRBV30 and TRBJ2-1, with 11 bases that match TRBD2. Specimen: peripheral blood. The receptor comes from a man in his forties who had recovered from COVID-19. The CDR3 DNA follows: TGTGCCTGGAGTGTTCCTAGCGGGGGGCTCAGGGCTGAGCAGTTCTTC. Translated, it gives CAWSVPSGGLRAEQFF. The full variable domain, its missing parts supplied by reference TRBV30 and TRBJ2-1, is SQTIHQWPATLVQPVGSPLSLECTVEGTSNPNLYWYRQAAGRGLQLLFYSVGIGQISSEVPQNLSASRPQDRQFILSSKKLLLSDSGFYLCAWSVPSGGLRAEQFFGPGTRLTVL.